This T cell receptor (beta chain) was sequenced during a study of metastatic and nonmetastatic thyroid tumors. About the study: Across blood and tumor or nodule tissue, repertoires from malignant and benign thyroid patients were compared with one another.

TCRdb ran MiXCR on the PCR reads. This sample has 15,000 to 17,000 clones, with less than 4% found just once. General study points: In blood and tumor, TCR beta diversity was reportedly significantly higher in malignant thyroid tumors than in benign nodules.

Every patient was untreated before thyroid surgery. The CDR3 length is 13 residues. The germline V gene encodes CDR1 MNHEY and CDR2 SVGEGT. V lost 10 bases and J lost 7, with 19 bases in between. This clone was counted between two and nine times. Its antigen is unidentified. The sequence was collected from a female donor with papillary thyroid cancer or a benign thyroid nodule (not recorded which). Some clones in this sample may be carry-over from other donors' samples. The sequencing sample was made of tumor tissue. This rearrangement joins TRBV6-2 or TRBV6-3 to TRBJ1-2; the D is unclear. This CDR3 reads CAIYSGLMSGYTF. CDR3 nucleotide sequence: TGTGCCATCTACTCCGGATTGATGAGTGGCTACACCTTC.